One sample yielded the 32 T cell receptor beta chains listed below, sequenced in a study of shared clonotypes between healthy human individuals. Assay: immunoSEQ multiplex PCR; the TCRdb copy retains only in-frame clones and omits some. The data show around 2.3 million clones, 90% to 97% seen once. The sample taken for sequencing was naive CD4+ T cells sorted from blood. Subset here: CD45RA+ positively selected. These receptors originate from a man aged 18 to 29 in good health.

The chain carries TRBV19 and TRBJ2-7; 10 nucleotides agree with TRBD2. The V and J ends lost 3 bases and 7 bases, in that order; junction bases with no gene match: 6. CDR1 is LNHDA, CDR2 SQIVND, per germline (reference sequence). The CDR3 length is 14 residues. The CDR3 bases are TGTGCCAGTAGTATTCGGTCTAGCGGGAGTGAGCAGTACTTC. Residues: CASSIRSSGSEQYF.

The rearrangement uses TRBV19 and TRBJ2-2; 14 nucleotides align to TRBD2. CDR1 is LNHDA and CDR2 is SQIVND in the germline V gene (reference sequence). CDR3 length: 17 residues. J gave up 5 bases and V 8 bases, and 10 bases lay outside the gene matches. In DNA, the CDR3 is TGTGCCAGTGGTGGGACTAGCGGGAGAAAGTATACCGGGGAGCTGTTTTTT. It specifies CASGGTSGRKYTGELFF. The full variable domain, its missing parts supplied by reference TRBV19 and TRBJ2-2, is DGGITQSPKYLFRKEGQNVTLSCEQNLNHDAMYWYRQDPGQGLRLIYYSQIVNDFQKGDIAEGYSVSREKKESFPLTVTSAQKNPTAFYLCASGGTSGRKYTGELFFGEGSRLTVL.

This clone appeared a single time. The chain uses TRBV7-8 and TRBJ2-7, with 8 bases that match TRBD1. CDR3 size: 16 residues. Germline V lookup: CDR1 SGHVS, CDR2 FQNEAQ. V dropped 2 bases and J dropped 0; count of bases not matched to a gene: 6. CDR3 sequence: CASSLFATGVSYEQYF. The CDR3 region has the DNA TGTGCCAGCAGCTTATTTGCGACAGGGGTCTCCTACGAGCAGTACTTC.

J is TRBJ2-3 and V is TRBV10-2, with 9 bases aligning to TRBD1. CDR1 WSHSY and CDR2 SAAADI come from the germline V gene. V lost 2 bases and J lost 4; bases outside the gene matches: 4. This CDR3 region has 15 residues. CDR3 region: CASSEQDRGADTQYF. As DNA, the CDR3 is TGCGCCAGCAGTGAGCAGGACAGGGGTGCAGATACGCAGTATTTT.

V usage is TRBV5-1 and J usage is TRBJ2-1; TRBD2 agrees at 11 bases. V lost 0 bases and J lost 9; bases outside the gene matches: 5. The CDR3 has 15 amino acids. Germline lookup yields CDR1 SGHRS and CDR2 YFSETQ. The CDR3 here is CASSLGLAGKGEQFF. The CDR3 DNA sequence: TGCGCCAGCAGCTTGGGACTAGCGGGGAAGGGTGAGCAGTTCTTC.

On this clone: This sample includes further DNA sequences coding for the same CDR3. This chain uses TRBV5-1 with TRBJ2-7, with D perhaps TRBD1 or TRBD2 (5 bases each). Germline CDR1 SGHRS, CDR2 YFSETQ. The CDR3 loop spans 14 amino acids. V was trimmed by 6 bases and J by 2 bases, leaving 15 bases between them. The CDR3 sequence: CASTPGTGTYEQYF. In DNA form, the CDR3 reads TGCGCCAGCACGCCCGGGACCGGGACCTACGAGCAGTACTTC.

The rearrangement links TRBV5-1 to TRBJ1-3; weak D call: TRBD1 (5 bases). Germline CDR1 SGHRS, CDR2 YFSETQ. The CDR3 sequence is 13 residues long. Trimming took 4 bases from V and 3 from J, leaving 8 bases between them. The CDR3 protein is CASSTDSGNTIYF. The CDR3 DNA sequence: TGCGCCAGCAGCACCGACAGTGGAAACACCATATATTTT.

The rearrangement joins TRBV6-4 to TRBJ2-7; possibly TRBD1 for D (6 bases). V dropped 5 bases and J dropped 6 bases, with 8 bases sitting between them. Germline-derived CDR1 and CDR2 are MRHNA and SNTAGT. The length of the CDR3 is 11 residues. In nucleotides, the CDR3 is TGTGCCAGCAGTCCAGGGGTCGAGCAGTACTTC. This sequence encodes CASSPGVEQYF.

In its sample, this clone was seen once. The V call is TRBV28, the J call TRBJ1-2; 7 positions match TRBD1. Germline CDR1 and CDR2: MDHEN and SYDVKM. The V gene end was trimmed by 6 bases and the J gene end by 4 bases; junction bases not matched to a gene: 8. CDR3 length: 14 residues. CDR3: CASSTTGDAYGYTF. CDR3 bases: TGTGCCAGCAGCACTACAGGGGATGCCTATGGCTACACCTTC.

The chain is built from TRBV19 and TRBJ1-1; 9 bases match TRBD1. The CDR3 is made up of 14 amino acids. V gave up 5 bases and J gave up 4 bases; unmatched junction bases: 5. CDR1 and CDR2 from the germline V gene are LNHDA and SQIVND (reference sequence). CDR3 nucleotide sequence: TGTGCCAGTAGTCTAGCGGGACAGGGCACTGAAGCTTTCTTT. It encodes CASSLAGQGTEAFF. The whole variable domain, remainder taken from reference TRBV19 and TRBJ1-1, is DGGITQSPKYLFRKEGQNVTLSCEQNLNHDAMYWYRQDPGQGLRLIYYSQIVNDFQKGDIAEGYSVSREKKESFPLTVTSAQKNPTAFYLCASSLAGQGTEAFFGQGTRLTVV.

CDR3 DNA: TGTGCCAGCAGACCAGGACAGGTTGGACAGCCCCAGCATTTT. This encodes CASRPGQVGQPQHF. The chain combines TRBV28 with TRBJ1-5, with 7 bases lining up with TRBD1. CDR1 MDHEN and CDR2 SYDVKM come from the germline V gene. Trimming took 6 bases from V and 7 from J; bases not matched to a gene: 9. CDR3 size: 14 residues.

V gene TRBV10-3 combines with J gene TRBJ2-1; D not resolved. The CDR3 is 13 residues long. V lost 0 bases and J 7 bases, leaving 7 bases between the germline ends. Germline assignment: CDR1 ENHRY and CDR2 SYGVKD. CDR3 in DNA: TGTGCCATCAGTGAGTCGCTGGGGAATGAGCAGTTCTTC. Translating it yields CAISESLGNEQFF.

CDR3 DNA sequence: TGTGCCAGCAGTTTTGGGAGGAGCTCCTACAATGAGCAGTTCTTC. Protein sequence: CASSFGRSSYNEQFF. V gene TRBV6-5 combines with J gene TRBJ2-1; a possible D gene is TRBD2 (6 bases). Germline values: CDR1 MNHEY, CDR2 SVGAGI. This CDR3 is built from 15 residues. The V and J ends lost 4 bases and 0 bases respectively, with 10 bases between them.

This clone was detected once. The V gene is TRBV11-2, the J gene TRBJ2-3, with a weak D call TRBD1 (6 bases). This CDR3 contains 14 residues. Germline assignment: CDR1 SGHAT and CDR2 FQNNGV. The V and J ends lost 5 bases and 6 bases respectively, with 15 bases between them. CDR3 amino acids: CASSRGQGSDTQYF. The CDR3 nucleotides read TGTGCCAGCAGCCGAGGTCAGGGGTCCGATACGCAGTATTTT. Full variable domain (outside the CDR3, taken from reference TRBV11-2 and TRBJ2-3): EAGVAQSPRYKIIEKRQSVAFWCNPISGHATLYWYQQILGQGPKLLIQFQNNGVVDDSQLPKDRFSAERLKGVDSTLKIQPAKLEDSAVYLCASSRGQGSDTQYFGPGTRLTVL.

This sequence joins TRBV4-3 and TRBJ1-2, with D perhaps matching TRBD1 (6 bases). V was cut by 0 bases and J by 8 bases, with 19 bases left in between. The CDR3 consists of 16 residues. Germline V CDR1 and CDR2: LGHNA, YSLEER. The CDR3 DNA sequence: TGCGCCAGCAGCCAAGATCTTGGGATACAGGGTGGCGGCTACACCTTC. Amino acid sequence: CASSQDLGIQGGGYTF.

The chain carries TRBV7-2 and TRBJ2-7; D is possibly TRBD2 (6 bases). Germline CDR1 is SGHTA and CDR2 is FQGNSA. The CDR3 sequence is 15 residues long. Deletions cut 2 bases from V and 5 bases from J, with 16 bases between. The CDR3 here is CASSLWGRGTHEQYF. CDR3 nucleotides: TGTGCCAGCAGCTTATGGGGACGGGGGACCCACGAGCAGTACTTC.

This chain joins TRBV7-8 and TRBJ2-7, with D perhaps matching TRBD2 (6 bases). Trimming left V 2 bases short and J 4 bases short, with 15 bases between. The germline gives CDR1 SGHVS, CDR2 FQNEAQ. This CDR3 is 15 amino acids long. The DNA for the CDR3 is TGTGCCAGCAGCTTAATAGCGGAGCTGGTGTACGAGCAGTACTTC. Translating it yields CASSLIAELVYEQYF. Together with reference TRBV7-8 and TRBJ2-7, the CDR3 gives the full variable domain: GAGVSQSPRYKVAKRGQDVALRCDPISGHVSLFWYQQALGQGPEFLTYFQNEAQLDKSGLPSDRFFAERPEGSVSTLKIQRTQQEDSAVYLCASSLIAELVYEQYFGPGTRLTVT.

The chain combines TRBV6-5 with TRBJ1-5; possible D gene TRBD1, 5 bases. Germline assignment: CDR1 MNHEY and CDR2 SVGAGI. V dropped 8 bases and J dropped 9 bases, with 8 bases sitting between them. CDR3 size: 10 residues. The CDR3 nucleotides are TGTGCCAGCGGGAGGGGGCCCCAGCATTTT. It translates to CASGRGPQHF.

The chain combines TRBV10-1 with TRBJ2-1, with D perhaps matching TRBD1 or TRBD2 (5 bases each). The V gene lost 4 bases and the J gene lost 0 bases, with 13 bases spanning the gap. CDR1 is WNHNN, CDR2 SYGVQD, per germline (reference sequence). The CDR3 runs 16 residues. CDR3: CASSVTGPSSYNEQFF. In nucleotides, the CDR3 is TGCGCCAGCAGTGTGACGGGGCCGAGCTCCTACAATGAGCAGTTCTTC.

V gene TRBV6-5 combines with J gene TRBJ1-1; D remains ambiguous. The CDR3 is 15 amino acids. Deletions cut 0 bases from V and 1 base from J, with 9 bases between. CDR1 MNHEY and CDR2 SVGAGI come from the germline V gene. Here the CDR3 reads CASSYSWQTNTEAFF. The CDR3 bases are TGTGCCAGCAGTTACTCGTGGCAGACGAACACTGAAGCTTTCTTT.

The V and J genes are TRBV5-8 and TRBJ2-7; D may be TRBD1 or TRBD2 (6 bases each). Germline CDR1 reads SGHTS; CDR2 reads YDEGEE. The CDR3 is 15 amino acids. V lost 2 bases to trimming and J lost 1 base, with 13 bases between them. The CDR3 DNA is TGTGCCAGCAGCTTATCCCGGGGGCAGTCCTACGAGCAGTACTTC. It codes for CASSLSRGQSYEQYF.

In the case of this clone: This sample also contains other DNA sequences that code for the same CDR3. The chain uses TRBV7-2 and TRBJ1-5; perhaps TRBD1 as D (6 bases). Germline CDR1 SGHTA, CDR2 FQGNSA. This CDR3 region has 15 residues. V was pared by 5 bases and J by 0 bases, with 11 bases between. CDR3 protein: CASSLGQNSNQPQHF. In DNA form, the CDR3 reads TGTGCCAGCAGCCTTGGACAGAATAGCAATCAGCCCCAGCATTTT. Supplemented by reference TRBV7-2 and TRBJ1-5, the full variable domain reads GAGVSQSPSNKVTEKGKDVELRCDPISGHTALYWYRQSLGQGLEFLIYFQGNSAPDKSGLPSDRFSAERTGGSVSTLTIQRTQQEDSAVYLCASSLGQNSNQPQHFGDGTRLSIL.

Written as DNA, the CDR3 is TGTGCCAGCAGTACCTGGACAGGGCTGAACATTCAGTACTTC. Translated: CASSTWTGLNIQYF. The chain recombines TRBV6-6 with TRBJ2-4; TRBD1 aligns across 8 bases. The CDR3 is 14 residues long. Germline CDR1 and CDR2: MNHNY and SVGAGI (reference sequence). The junction had 7 bases not matched to a gene; V was cut back by 5 bases and J by 7 bases.

The rearrangement joins TRBV6-1 to TRBJ2-1; TRBD2 agrees at 12 bases. Germline trimming cut 5 bases from V and 5 bases from J; bases unmatched to any gene: 1. From germline, CDR1 is MNHNS and CDR2 SASEGT. CDR3 size: 14 residues. As DNA, the CDR3 is TGTGCCAGCAGTCTAGCGGGGGGGGACAATGAGCAGTTCTTC. Translation: CASSLAGGDNEQFF.

In its sample, this clone was seen once. The rearrangement links TRBV2 to TRBJ2-2; 7 nucleotides line up with TRBD1. The V segment lost 8 bases and the J segment 4 bases; nucleotides outside the gene matches: 7. The CDR3 runs 14 residues. Germline V gives CDR1 SNHLY, CDR2 FYNNEI. The CDR3 loop is CASGDRVGTGELFF. DNA for the CDR3: TGTGCCAGCGGAGACAGGGTAGGCACCGGGGAGCTGTTTTTT.

The rearrangement uses TRBV9 and TRBJ1-5; D is perhaps TRBD1 (6 bases). V lost 4 bases and J 4 bases, leaving 15 bases between the germline ends. The CDR3 length is 15 residues. From germline, CDR1 is SGDLS and CDR2 YYNGEE. The CDR3, as DNA: TGTGCCAGCAGCACCAACGGACAGAATAATCAGCCCCAGCATTTT. Translated, it gives CASSTNGQNNQPQHF. The whole variable domain, remainder taken from reference TRBV9 and TRBJ1-5, is DSGVTQTPKHLITATGQRVTLRCSPRSGDLSVYWYQQSLDQGLQFLIQYYNGEERAKGNILERFSAQQFPDLHSELNLSSLELGDSALYFCASSTNGQNNQPQHFGDGTRLSIL.

The rearrangement uses TRBV6-5 and TRBJ2-5; D perhaps matches TRBD1 (5 bases). V was cut by 6 bases and J by 4 bases, with 12 bases left in between. The CDR3 runs to 13 residues. CDR1 MNHEY and CDR2 SVGAGI come from the germline V gene. CDR3 amino acids: CASSPGQPETQYF. The CDR3 DNA sequence: TGTGCCAGCAGCCCCGGACAACCAGAGACCCAGTACTTC.

Remarks on this clone: Other nucleotide sequences in the sample specify the same CDR3. V is TRBV30 and J is TRBJ2-7; D perhaps matches TRBD2 (5 bases). This CDR3 region has 11 residues. Looked up from germline, CDR1 is GTSNPN and CDR2 is SVGIG (reference sequence). Trimming took off 0 bases at V and 7 bases at J, with 7 bases between the two ends. The CDR3 DNA reads as TGTGCCTGGAGTGTACTAGTGGAGCAGTACTTC. This translates into CAWSVLVEQYF.

Of note for this clone: Within the sample, other DNA sequences also encode this same CDR3. The CDR3 DNA is TGTGCCAGCAGTGGAGAAGGCGATAGCAATCAGCCCCAGCATTTT. This sequence encodes CASSGEGDSNQPQHF. The V gene is TRBV2, the J gene TRBJ1-5; D gene unclear. CDR1 and CDR2 from the germline V gene are SNHLY and FYNNEI. The CDR3 sequence is 15 residues long. V dropped 4 bases and J dropped 0 bases, with 10 bases sitting between them. The full variable domain, with the rest looked up from reference TRBV2 and TRBJ1-5, is EPEVTQTPSHQVTQMGQEVILRCVPISNHLYFYWYRQILGQKVEFLVSFYNNEISEKSEIFDDQFSVERPDGSNFTLKIRSTKLEDSAMYFCASSGEGDSNQPQHFGDGTRLSIL.

On this clone itself: The sample contains more than one DNA sequence encoding this CDR3. V is TRBV5-1 and J is TRBJ1-4; no definite D call. CDR1 and CDR2 (germline): SGHRS, YFSETQ. Trimming took off 0 bases at V and 8 bases at J, with 11 bases between the two ends. The CDR3 loop spans 14 amino acids. Here the CDR3 reads CASSLEGKNEKLFF. The CDR3 DNA sequence: TGCGCCAGCAGCTTGGAAGGTAAAAACGAAAAACTGTTTTTT.

The J gene is TRBJ1-4, the V gene TRBV30; no reliable D call. The CDR3 extends over 13 amino acids. V dropped 1 base and J dropped 4 bases, with 7 bases sitting between them. Per the germline V gene, CDR1 is GTSNPN and CDR2 is SVGIG (reference sequence). DNA for the CDR3: TGTGCCTGGAGTGGGCTGTATAATGAAAAACTGTTTTTT. Translating gives CAWSGLYNEKLFF.

The gene calls are TRBV5-1 and TRBJ2-7; TRBD2 agrees at 12 bases. This CDR3 has 14 amino acids. V shed 4 bases and J 4 bases; nucleotides not matched to a gene: 3. The germline CDR1 and CDR2 sequences are SGHRS and YFSETQ. The CDR3 sequence: CASSITSGRYEQYF. DNA for the CDR3: TGCGCCAGCAGCATAACTAGCGGGAGGTACGAGCAGTACTTC. Full variable domain (outside the CDR3, taken from reference TRBV5-1 and TRBJ2-7): KAGVTQTPRYLIKTRGQQVTLSCSPISGHRSVSWYQQTPGQGLQFLFEYFSETQRNKGNFPGRFSGRQFSNSRSEMNVSTLELGDSALYLCASSITSGRYEQYFGPGTRLTVT.